The clone carrying this T cell receptor (beta chain) has ten or more counts. Indicated time point: healthy volunteer bleed at 2 weeks. Unfractionated whole blood yielded total RNA. TCRdb processed the RACE reads anew with MiXCR; each CDR3 protein has one entry. The table includes roughly 48,000 distinct CDR3 sequences, 4.4% detected once. This sample was included in a study of human T cells and chemical hapten exposure. Input material: whole blood. The TCR sequence derives from a human donor in good health. Some clones in this sample may be carry-over from other donors' samples.

In DNA form, the CDR3 reads TGTGCCAGCAGCTTGCTTGCGGGCAATACGCAGTATTTT. This encodes CASSLLAGNTQYF. V and J are TRBV5-5 and TRBJ2-3; a weak D match, TRBD2 (5 bases). V shed 1 base and J shed 7 bases, with 10 bases lying between them. Per the germline V gene, CDR1 is SGHKS and CDR2 is YYEKEE (reference sequence). The CDR3 contains 13 residues.